Each of the 27 T cell receptor beta chains below was sequenced from the same sample in a study of T-cell reconstitution after alpha-beta-depleted transplantation in children. Unique molecular identifiers were used to barcode this TCRbeta library. TCRdb reprocessed the PCR reads with MiXCR, giving one entry per CDR3 protein. The sample holds about 980,000 distinct CDR3 sequences; roughly 29% are singletons and the top ten take 25% to 35%. Sample: PBMCs, mostly from graft donor cells, taken 360 days after TCRalphabeta/CD19-depleted stem cell transplant. The receptors stem from a boy less than two years old who had a stem cell transplant for SCID, so the T cells may come from the graft donor.

In regard to this clonotype: One junction end disagrees with the germline gene, perhaps due to a read error. This chain joins TRBV12-3 or TRBV12-4 and TRBJ2-1; D is perhaps TRBD2 (6 bases). The CDR3 is made up of 14 amino acids. This CDR3 reads CASSLKGTPTLGVF. The CDR3 DNA reads TGTGCCAGCAGTTTGAAGGGGACTCCTACTTTAGGGGTCTTC.

This rearrangement joins TRBV12-3 or TRBV12-4 to TRBJ1-4; D is possibly TRBD1 (5 bases). The CDR3 consists of 14 residues. V lost 5 bases, J lost 5 bases, and 12 bases lay in between. The CDR3 here is CASSAGTRNEKLFF. The CDR3, as DNA: TGTGCCAGCAGTGCCGGGACCCGGAATGAAAAACTGTTTTTT.

The sample holds a few counts of this clonotype. The J gene is TRBJ1-5, the V gene TRBV5-1, with D hard to call. CDR1 and CDR2 (germline): SGHRS, YFSETQ. V was trimmed by 4 bases and J by 6 bases, leaving 11 bases between them. The CDR3 is 13 residues long. The CDR3 region is CASSPDGGQPQHF. The DNA for the CDR3 is TGCGCCAGCAGCCCGGACGGTGGTCAGCCCCAGCATTTT.

The CDR3 nucleotides are TGTGCCAGCTCACCACCGACCAGGTCTGGCTACACCTTC. It specifies CASSPPTRSGYTF. V usage is TRBV18 and J usage is TRBJ1-2, with D unresolved. With 0 bases removed from V and 7 bases from J, the gap between germline ends came to 9 bases. In germline, CDR1 is KGHSH, CDR2 LQKENI. The CDR3 contains 13 residues.

The V call is TRBV7-2, the J call TRBJ1-6, with TRBD1 identical over 7 bases. The CDR3 is 14 residues long. The ends lost 4 bases at V and 10 bases at J; junction bases unmatched: 7. Germline loops: CDR1 SGHTA, CDR2 FQGNSA. CDR3 sequence (DNA): TGTGCCAGCAGCTCCGGGACAGAGGGCTCACCCCTCCACTTT. Amino acid sequence: CASSSGTEGSPLHF.

The chain recombines TRBV12-3 or TRBV12-4 with TRBJ2-1, with 7 nucleotides matching TRBD1. The CDR3 totals 13 residues. J gave up 6 bases and V 7 bases, and 6 bases lay outside the gene matches. The CDR3 protein is CASNMWDSNEQFF. The CDR3 DNA follows: TGTGCCAGCAATATGTGGGACAGCAATGAGCAGTTCTTC.

This clonotype was observed a handful of times. The rearrangement links TRBV4-2 to TRBJ2-7; possible D gene TRBD2, 6 bases. This CDR3 region has 15 residues. Germline assignment: CDR1 LGHNA and CDR2 YNFKEQ. V was trimmed by 4 bases and J by 3 bases, leaving 16 bases between them. In DNA, the CDR3 is TGTGCCAGCAGCCCTCTCGCGGGACTTGTCTACGAGCAGTACTTC. Protein product: CASSPLAGLVYEQYF.

Many counts were recorded for this clonotype. The CDR3 DNA is TGCGCCAGCAGCCAGGGGTTTTGGGAGACCCAGTACTTC. It is translated as CASSQGFWETQYF. The rearrangement links TRBV4-1 to TRBJ2-5; D not certain. The CDR3 extends over 13 amino acids. The germline gives CDR1 MGHRA, CDR2 YSYEKL. V was pared by 3 bases and J by 5 bases, with 10 bases between.

The gene calls are TRBV5-1 and TRBJ2-2, with D tentatively TRBD1 or TRBD2 (5 bases each). Deletions cut 6 bases from V and 10 bases from J, with 22 bases between. The germline V gene encodes CDR1 SGHRS and CDR2 YFSETQ. The CDR3 is made up of 15 amino acids. The CDR3 protein is CASKGDVLVFTELFF. CDR3 DNA sequence: TGCGCCAGCAAAGGGGACGTCCTGGTCTTTACGGAGCTGTTTTTT.

The CDR3 protein is CASSHRGKGYEQYF. Here the CDR3 DNA reads TGCGCCAGCAGCCACAGGGGGAAAGGCTACGAGCAGTACTTC. The chain is built from TRBV4-1 and TRBJ2-7, with 7 bases fitting TRBD1. Germline CDR1 MGHRA, CDR2 YSYEKL. The CDR3 loop spans 14 amino acids. J gave up 3 bases and V 3 bases, and 5 bases lay outside the gene matches.

The rearrangement joins TRBV12-3 or TRBV12-4 to TRBJ2-7; no reliable D call. The CDR3 has 12 amino acids. V was cut by 5 bases and J by 2 bases, with 7 bases left in between. The CDR3 here is CASSPKPYEQYF. As DNA, the CDR3 is TGTGCCAGCAGTCCGAAGCCCTACGAGCAGTACTTC.

This clonotype showed up just a few times. The chain carries TRBV24-1 and TRBJ2-1; TRBD1 matches 9 bases. Germline CDR1 is KGHDR and CDR2 is SFDVKD. The trim removed 3 bases at V and 6 bases at J, leaving 5 bases unmatched. This CDR3 comprises 15 residues. CDR3 amino acids: CATSDGGQGGNEQFF. The CDR3 DNA follows: TGTGCCACCAGTGATGGGGGACAGGGCGGCAATGAGCAGTTCTTC.

A few counts support this clonotype. V is TRBV4-1 and J is TRBJ2-1; D perhaps matches TRBD2 (5 bases). The CDR3 is 16 residues long. V was clipped by 1 base and J by 6 bases, with 16 bases between them. Germline CDR1 MGHRA, CDR2 YSYEKL. The CDR3 is CASSQVTRARPNEQFF. The DNA for the CDR3 is TGCGCCAGCAGCCAAGTCACGAGGGCCAGACCCAATGAGCAGTTCTTC.

V gene TRBV27 combines with J gene TRBJ2-7, with 7 bases matching TRBD1. With V trimmed by 4 bases and J by 2 bases, 14 bases remained unmatched. Germline assignment: CDR1 MNHEY and CDR2 SMNVEV (reference sequence). The CDR3 is made up of 17 amino acids. As DNA, the CDR3 is TGTGCCAGCAGTTCCCCCCCAGGGGGAATCCCCCCCTACGAGCAGTACTTC. Translation: CASSSPPGGIPPYEQYF.

The V gene is TRBV12-3 or TRBV12-4, the J gene TRBJ2-1; 9 bases match TRBD1. The ends lost 5 bases at V and 2 bases at J; junction bases unmatched: 4. The CDR3 has 15 amino acids. The CDR3 DNA reads as TGTGCCAGCAGTCCAAGGACAGGGGCCTACAATGAGCAGTTCTTC. The encoded protein is CASSPRTGAYNEQFF.

This clonotype was seen more than once but under ten times. The V gene is TRBV7-9, the J gene TRBJ2-7; D possibly matches TRBD1 or TRBD2 (5 bases each). Per the germline V gene, CDR1 is SEHNR and CDR2 is FQNEAQ (reference sequence). Trimming pared 1 base from V and 3 bases from J, leaving 13 bases between. The CDR3 loop spans 15 amino acids. In DNA form, the CDR3 reads TGTGCCAGCAGCTTAGGAGGGGAATTCCGCTACGAGCAGTACTTC. It encodes CASSLGGEFRYEQYF.

This clonotype was detected many times. The chain has TRBV11-2 and TRBJ2-1, with a tentative D call TRBD2 (6 bases). V was clipped by 2 bases and J by 2 bases, with 13 bases between them. The germline gives CDR1 SGHAT, CDR2 FQNNGV. The CDR3 totals 16 residues. The CDR3 region has the DNA TGTGCCAGCAGCTTATTGGAGGGGTCTGCCTACAATGAGCAGTTCTTC. It yields the protein CASSLLEGSAYNEQFF.

The CDR3 reads CASSQFHGGSNTGELFF. The CDR3 DNA reads TGTGCCAGCAGCCAATTCCACGGCGGTTCGAACACCGGGGAGCTGTTTTTT. The chain joins TRBV3-1 to TRBJ2-2; D remains unclear. This CDR3 region has 17 residues. The V gene lost 2 bases and the J gene lost 0 bases, with 13 bases spanning the gap. The germline V gene encodes CDR1 LGHDT and CDR2 YNNKEL (reference sequence).

This clonotype was seen repeatedly, ten times or more. The chain recombines TRBV5-1 with TRBJ1-5, with D perhaps TRBD1 (6 bases). The CDR3 spans 14 residues. The V gene lost 0 bases and the J gene lost 6 bases, with 10 bases spanning the gap. CDR1 SGHRS and CDR2 YFSETQ come from the germline V gene. The DNA for the CDR3 is TGCGCCAGCAGCTTGGAACAGGGCGGTCAGCCCCAGCATTTT. Translated: CASSLEQGGQPQHF.

The chain carries TRBV2 and TRBJ2-1; D not resolved. The CDR3 is made up of 14 amino acids. Germline CDR1 reads SNHLY; CDR2 reads FYNNEI. With 5 bases removed from V and 4 bases from J, the gap between germline ends came to 12 bases. CDR3 bases: TGTGCCAGCAGTCGAGCTGTGAGTTACAATGAGCAGTTCTTC. Protein sequence: CASSRAVSYNEQFF. Drawing the rest from reference TRBV2 and TRBJ2-1, the complete variable domain is EPEVTQTPSHQVTQMGQEVILRCVPISNHLYFYWYRQILGQKVEFLVSFYNNEISEKSEIFDDQFSVERPDGSNFTLKIRSTKLEDSAMYFCASSRAVSYNEQFFGPGTRLTVL.

This clonotype was observed a few times. V is TRBV6-2 or TRBV6-3 and J is TRBJ2-2, with D uncertain. Germline V gives CDR1 MNHEY, CDR2 SVGEGT. V lost 8 bases and J lost 3, with 4 bases in between. This CDR3 is 11 amino acids long. In DNA, the CDR3 is TGTGCCAGCGCTCACACCGGGGAGCTGTTTTTT. Amino acid sequence: CASAHTGELFF.

The rearrangement uses TRBV4-2 and TRBJ1-5; D remains unclear. Germline V gene data show CDR1 as LGHNA and CDR2 as YNFKEQ. This CDR3 contains 15 residues. V was pared by 1 base and J by 3 bases, with 10 bases between. In DNA form, the CDR3 reads TGTGCCAGCAGCCAAGTCGTTAAATACAATCAGCCCCAGCATTTT. It encodes CASSQVVKYNQPQHF.

The rearrangement uses TRBV5-1 and TRBJ2-7; 7 nucleotides line up with TRBD2. Germline V gene data show CDR1 as SGHRS and CDR2 as YFSETQ. This CDR3 is 14 amino acids long. V lost 3 bases, J lost 2 bases, and 5 bases stayed unmatched. The CDR3 is CASSSTSAAYEQYF. CDR3 nucleotide sequence: TGCGCCAGCAGCTCCACTAGCGCCGCCTACGAGCAGTACTTC.

This clonotype was found once. The rearrangement uses TRBV20-1 and TRBJ1-2, with 7 bases fitting TRBD1. The CDR3 runs 15 residues. CDR1 is DFQATT, CDR2 SNEGSKA, per germline (reference sequence). V was clipped by 3 bases and J by 1 base; unmatched bases: 8. CDR3 DNA sequence: TGCAGTGCTAGGAGGGGGACAGAGATTAACTATGGCTACACCTTC. Protein product: CSARRGTEINYGYTF.

The CDR3 protein is CASSERGVSYEQYF. The CDR3, as DNA: TGCGCCAGCAGCGAAAGGGGGGTGTCTTACGAGCAGTACTTC. This rearrangement joins TRBV5-1 to TRBJ2-7; D might be TRBD1 or TRBD2, each matching 6 bases. The V end lost 4 bases, the J end lost 4 bases, and 15 bases lay between the germline ends. The CDR3 runs to 14 residues. Germline V gene data show CDR1 as SGHRS and CDR2 as YFSETQ.

This clonotype was found a few times. The chain joins TRBV7-3 to TRBJ2-7; tentatively, D is TRBD1 or TRBD2 (6 bases each). Germline CDR1 reads SGHTA; CDR2 reads FQGTGA. The CDR3 contains 14 residues. Trimming took 8 bases from V and 4 from J, leaving 18 bases between them. In DNA, the CDR3 is TGTGCCAGCCCCCCAAGGGGGGCTAGGTACGAGCAGTACTTC. This gives the protein CASPPRGARYEQYF.

This clonotype was recorded a few times. As DNA, the CDR3 is TGTGCCAGCAGCCCCCTCGGGACTCTGGGGGATACGCAGTATTTT. The encoded protein is CASSPLGTLGDTQYF. The V gene is TRBV7-9, the J gene TRBJ2-3; tentatively, D is TRBD2 (6 bases). The germline V gene encodes CDR1 SEHNR and CDR2 FQNEAQ (reference sequence). This CDR3 region has 15 residues. V shed 5 bases and J shed 6 bases, with 18 bases lying between them. Looking up the rest from reference TRBV7-9 and TRBJ2-3 gives the full variable domain: DTGVSQNPRHKITKRGQNVTFRCDPISEHNRLYWYRQTLGQGPEFLTYFQNEAQLEKSRLLSDRFSAERPKGSFSTLEIQRTEQGDSAMYLCASSPLGTLGDTQYFGPGTRLTVL.